This T cell receptor (beta chain) derives from a study of blood T cell repertoires in COVID-19. Study-wide context: Samples came from the United States, Italy and Spain, spanning acute and convalescent COVID-19.

Methods used by the authors: Reference gene primer amplification gave estimated nucleated cell counts. Assay: immunoSEQ multiplex PCR; the TCRdb copy retains only in-frame clones and omits some. Clone size and the V and J calls come from that table; the DNA yielded D and trimming. The profile shows some 150,000 clones, about four fifths of them singletons. The V and J ends lost 2 bases and 2 bases, in that order; junction bases with no gene match: 7. Germline CDR1 reads MNHNY; CDR2 reads SVGAGI (reference sequence). The CDR3 contains 16 residues. This clonotype was obtained from a man aged 55-75 years with acute or convalescent COVID-19. The rearrangement uses TRBV6-6 and TRBJ2-3; 7 positions match TRBD1. Sequenced sample: peripheral blood. CDR3 bases: TGTGCCAGCAGTTACAGGGAAACAGGGGCCACAGATACGCAGTATTTT. Its protein product is CASSYRETGATDTQYF.